This section outlines one T cell receptor (beta chain) sequence together with its context. Antigen unknown. The V segment lost 3 bases and the J segment 4 bases; nucleotides outside the gene matches: 7. The CDR3 is 16 residues long. Germline-derived CDR1 and CDR2 are SGHDT and YYEEEE. The data stem from a study of post-analysis software for immune sequencing data. On the study more broadly: Disease trajectories encompassed relapsing-remitting, secondary progressive and progressive-relapsing multiple sclerosis. Study-wide results and caveats: Relative to controls, patients with multiple sclerosis showed significantly lower normalized Chao1 diversity. Five TRBV segments, including TRBV5-6, TRBV5-1 and TRBV20-1, were more frequent in patients than controls.

Unique molecular identifiers featured in each of the TCR beta cDNA libraries. Each sample of roughly 0.9 to 11 million input T cells yielded roughly 500,000 cDNA molecules, so each molecule approximated one T cell. From the PCR reads, TCRdb called clonotypes with MiXCR, one entry per CDR3 protein. Of almost 700,000 distinct CDR3 sequences listed, approximately 60% were seen once; the top ten hold approximately 10%. The chain carries TRBV5-6 and TRBJ2-1; TRBD1 matches at 10 bases. The sequence came from a girl aged 2 to 10 with multiple sclerosis. The sample was blood. The DNA of the CDR3 is TGTGCCAGCAGCTCGAAACGGACAGGGGGTTACAATGAGCAGTTCTTC. Translating it yields CASSSKRTGGYNEQFF.